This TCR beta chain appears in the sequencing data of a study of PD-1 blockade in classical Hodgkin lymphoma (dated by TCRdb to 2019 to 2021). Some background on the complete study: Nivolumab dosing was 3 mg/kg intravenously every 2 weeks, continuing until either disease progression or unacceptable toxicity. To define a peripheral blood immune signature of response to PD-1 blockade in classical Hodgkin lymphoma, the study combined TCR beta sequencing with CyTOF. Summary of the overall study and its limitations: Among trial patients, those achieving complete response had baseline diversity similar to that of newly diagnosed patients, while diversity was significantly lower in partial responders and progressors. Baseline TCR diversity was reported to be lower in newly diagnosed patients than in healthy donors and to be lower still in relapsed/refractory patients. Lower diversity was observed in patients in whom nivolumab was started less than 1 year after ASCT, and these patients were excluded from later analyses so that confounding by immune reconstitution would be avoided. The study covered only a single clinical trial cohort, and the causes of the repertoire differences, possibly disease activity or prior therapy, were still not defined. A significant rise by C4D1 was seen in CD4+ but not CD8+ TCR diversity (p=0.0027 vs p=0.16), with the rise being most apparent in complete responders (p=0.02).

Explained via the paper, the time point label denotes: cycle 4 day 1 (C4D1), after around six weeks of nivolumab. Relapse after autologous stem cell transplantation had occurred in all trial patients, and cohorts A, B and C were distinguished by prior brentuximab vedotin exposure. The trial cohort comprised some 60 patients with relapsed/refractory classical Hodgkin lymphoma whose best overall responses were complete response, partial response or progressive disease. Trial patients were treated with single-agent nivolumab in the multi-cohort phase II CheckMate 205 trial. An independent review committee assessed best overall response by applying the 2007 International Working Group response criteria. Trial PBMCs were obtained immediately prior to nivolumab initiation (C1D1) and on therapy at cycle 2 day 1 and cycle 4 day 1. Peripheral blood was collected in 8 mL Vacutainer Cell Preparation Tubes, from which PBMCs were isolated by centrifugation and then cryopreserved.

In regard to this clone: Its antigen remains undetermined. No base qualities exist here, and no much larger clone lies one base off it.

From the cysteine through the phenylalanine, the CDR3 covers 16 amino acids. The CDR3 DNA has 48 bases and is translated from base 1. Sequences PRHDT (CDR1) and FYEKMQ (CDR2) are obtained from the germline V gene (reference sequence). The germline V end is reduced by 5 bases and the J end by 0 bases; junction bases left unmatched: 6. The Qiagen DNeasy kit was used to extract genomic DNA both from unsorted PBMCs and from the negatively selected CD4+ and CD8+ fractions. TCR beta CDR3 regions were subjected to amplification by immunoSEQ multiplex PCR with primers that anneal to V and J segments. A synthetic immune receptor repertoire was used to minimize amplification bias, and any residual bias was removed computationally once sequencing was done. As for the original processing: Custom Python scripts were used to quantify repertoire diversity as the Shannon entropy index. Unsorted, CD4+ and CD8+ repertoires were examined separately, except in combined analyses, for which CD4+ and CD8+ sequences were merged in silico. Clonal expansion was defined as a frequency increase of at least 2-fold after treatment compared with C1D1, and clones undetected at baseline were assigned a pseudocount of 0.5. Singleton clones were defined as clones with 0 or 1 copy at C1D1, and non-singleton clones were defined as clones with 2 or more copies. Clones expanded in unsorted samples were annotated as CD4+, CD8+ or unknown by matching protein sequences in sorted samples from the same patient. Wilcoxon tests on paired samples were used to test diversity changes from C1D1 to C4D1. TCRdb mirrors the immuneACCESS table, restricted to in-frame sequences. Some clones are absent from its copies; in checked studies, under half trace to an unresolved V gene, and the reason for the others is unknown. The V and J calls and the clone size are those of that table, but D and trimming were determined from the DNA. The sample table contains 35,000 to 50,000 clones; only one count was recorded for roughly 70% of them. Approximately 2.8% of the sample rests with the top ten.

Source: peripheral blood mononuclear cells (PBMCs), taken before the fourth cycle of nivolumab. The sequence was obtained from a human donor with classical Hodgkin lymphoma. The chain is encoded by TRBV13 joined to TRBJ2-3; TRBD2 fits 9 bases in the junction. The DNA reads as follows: TGTGCCAGCAGCCCCGGACTAGCGCCGAGCACAGATACGCAGTATTTT. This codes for CASSPGLAPSTDTQYF.